This TCR beta chain was recorded in a study of identifying expanded T cells in peripheral blood. Overall study results and limits: Across healthy donors, higher total template counts meant significantly greater approximately two-week count variance. Technical replicates showed 0.9 to 1.5 changed clones; two weeks roughly 18; four weeks 19.

This clone was detected once. Its cognate antigen is unknown. V shed 5 bases and J 3 bases; nucleotides not matched to a gene: 9. Per the germline V gene, CDR1 is SGHTA and CDR2 is FQGNSA. The CDR3 contains 15 residues. The assay was immunoSEQ multiplex PCR, and TCRdb's table has in-frame clones only and misses some. The sample carries roughly 96,000 clones, nearly 90% recorded once. Collection occurred without any documented infections or immune events in donors. This receptor was taken from a person aged 18 to 75 in good health. This chain uses TRBV7-2 with TRBJ2-7; 8 bases line up with TRBD1. The specimen sequenced was blood. Written as DNA, the CDR3 is TGTGCCAGCAGCCCAGGGGGGACAGGTGTCTACGAGCAGTACTTC. This codes for CASSPGGTGVYEQYF. Full variable domain (remainder filled in from reference TRBV7-2 and TRBJ2-7): GAGVSQSPSNKVTEKGKDVELRCDPISGHTALYWYRQSLGQGLEFLIYFQGNSAPDKSGLPSDRFSAERTGGSVSTLTIQRTQQEDSAVYLCASSPGGTGVYEQYFGPGTRLTVT.